These T cell receptor beta chains were read from a single sample in a study of patients and donors after allogeneic stem cell transplantation. MiXCR, applied by TCRdb to the RT-PCR reads, yields one record per CDR3 protein. Of about 230,000 distinct CDR3 sequences listed, about 14% were seen once; the top ten hold around a tenth. The sequencing input was blood, either unsorted or a sorted T cell fraction (not recorded which). These receptors all come from a human donor who was either an allogeneic HSCT recipient or a stem cell or donor lymphocyte infusion donor (not recorded which). It is not recorded whose cells these are; they may come from a transplant donor. Both conserved end residues are part of each CDR3. Each record gives: V gene, J gene, CDR3 protein.

v_gene: TRBV19
j_gene: TRBJ1-5
CDR3aa: CASSEGQFGNQPQHF

v_gene: TRBV19
j_gene: TRBJ1-6
CDR3aa: CASSVSNDNSPLHF

v_gene: TRBV10-3
j_gene: TRBJ2-7
CDR3aa: CAVGPSYEQYF

v_gene: TRBV20-1
j_gene: TRBJ2-7
CDR3aa: CSATTVSYEQYF

v_gene: TRBV30
j_gene: TRBJ2-3
CDR3aa: CAWSFQGGFTDTQYF

v_gene: TRBV5-1
j_gene: TRBJ2-1
CDR3aa: CASSSGTSGSSEQFF

v_gene: TRBV6-7
j_gene: TRBJ2-1
CDR3aa: CASSYHRGRRVEQFF

v_gene: TRBV12-3/TRBV12-4
j_gene: TRBJ2-5
CDR3aa: CASSPSGVSLLETQYF

v_gene: TRBV28
j_gene: TRBJ2-1
CDR3aa: CASSSQGRSYNEQFF

v_gene: TRBV13
j_gene: TRBJ2-7
CDR3aa: CASSPGGQGASYEQYF

v_gene: TRBV27
j_gene: TRBJ1-5
CDR3aa: CASREGAVRDQPQHF

v_gene: TRBV18
j_gene: TRBJ2-7
CDR3aa: CASSLRQGYEQYF

v_gene: TRBV27
j_gene: TRBJ2-3
CDR3aa: CASSYFGGRGSNTDTQYF

v_gene: TRBV6-5
j_gene: TRBJ2-3
CDR3aa: CASSYQFTDTQYF

v_gene: TRBV1
j_gene: TRBJ1-1
CDR3aa: CTSRANTEAFF

v_gene: TRBV2
j_gene: TRBJ2-1
CDR3aa: CASSGPGQGNNEQFF

v_gene: TRBV4-1
j_gene: TRBJ2-5
CDR3aa: CASSLVAGVETQYF

v_gene: TRBV5-1
j_gene: TRBJ2-5
CDR3aa: CASSLGSQGKETQYF

v_gene: TRBV6-1
j_gene: TRBJ2-7
CDR3aa: CASIDLPGQGYEQYF

v_gene: TRBV12-3/TRBV12-4
j_gene: TRBJ2-5
CDR3aa: CASSLGRAMGETQYF

v_gene: TRBV7-9
j_gene: TRBJ1-1
CDR3aa: CASSVPTPGAGTEAFF

v_gene: TRBV6-5
j_gene: TRBJ2-2
CDR3aa: CASSYRGWDTGELFF

v_gene: TRBV5-6
j_gene: TRBJ2-5
CDR3aa: CASSSSGGAQETQYF